The source of this T cell receptor (beta chain) is a study of CD8+CD57+ T cells in acquired aplastic anemia. This clonotype was observed a few times. This may come from a read error, since a much larger clone is one base off. CDR3 and TCR beta VDJ profiling relied on a genomic DNA template. From the reads, TCRdb called clonotypes with MiXCR, one entry per CDR3 protein. The sample includes about 210,000 distinct CDR3 sequences, almost 35% of them seen just once. Sequenced: sorted CD4+, CD8+, or CD8+CD57+ T cells (not recorded which) from PBMCs. The receptor was derived from a human donor in good health, serving as a control.

The CDR3 loop reads CASSQGAATNYGCTF. DNA for the CDR3: TGTGCCAGCAGTCAAGGAGCAGCCACTAACTATGGCTGCACCTTC. The rearrangement uses TRBV9 and TRBJ1-2; D is unresolved. Germline V lookup: CDR1 SGDLS, CDR2 YYNGEE. This CDR3 is 15 amino acids long.